This T cell receptor (beta chain) emerged from a study of blood T cell repertoires in COVID-19 (dated by TCRdb to the early 2020s). For the study in its entirety: Samples covering the acute and convalescent phases of COVID-19 were provided by collaborators in the United States, Italy and Spain. The material from the prospective study consisted of cDNA or gDNA derived from T cells, B-cell-depleted T cells, or PBMCs. Deeply sampled blood TCRbeta repertoires from subjects exposed to, actively infected with, or recovered from COVID-19 were included in the dataset. The repertoires were released in a freely available public database intended as a resource for research on the immune response to SARS-CoV-2. Samples came from the ongoing ImmuneRACE study (first 160 participants) plus 1,254 subjects from 6 global collaborators. Sample metadata almost always included a de-identified subject ID, COVID-19 status, age in years and sex. Where available, HLA class I and class II types were taken from metadata supplied by the sample provider and were not determined by assay-based typing. On the study overall, not on this receptor specifically: How much clinical and demographic metadata was included differed by source and by participant, and the metadata was provided uncurated.

TCRbeta CDR3 regions were amplified from genomic DNA by means of the immunoSEQ Assay, a bias-controlled multiplex PCR. Per the original workflow: The number of nucleated cells in each sample was estimated from the amplification of reference gene primers within the assay. To quantify the absolute abundance of each unique TCRbeta CDR3 rearrangement, sequence reads were collapsed and filtered. Productive Simpson clonality was computed per sample as the square root of Simpson's diversity index over productive rearrangements. The clones in this table, taken by TCRdb from immuneACCESS, are in-frame only. Not every clone is retained; where verified, under half of the shortfall comes from an unresolved V gene, and the cause of the rest is unknown. V and J calls and clone size come straight from that table; D and trimming were deduced from the DNA. This sample gives 200,000 to 300,000 clones in total; approximately 86% of them show up just once. Of the sample, around 5% is held by the ten largest clones.

Note on this clone: This receptor's antigen is unknown. No per-base quality is available; no much larger clone lies one base away.

One collaborating source in Seattle enrolled patients during active infection and followed them longitudinally through the course of disease. Each collaborating institution followed its own protocols to collect whole blood in K2EDTA tubes. For TCRbeta analysis, collaborator samples were shipped as frozen whole blood, as isolated PBMCs, or as DNA extracted from either sample type. The CDR3 numbers 16 residues from cysteine through phenylalanine. The DNA shown is the 48-base CDR3, in frame from base 1. The germline V gene sets CDR1 to SGHRS and CDR2 to YFSETQ. V gives up 0 bases and J gives up 1 base, and the segment between their germline ends measures 13 bases.

In this chain, TRBV5-1 is recombined with TRBJ1-2; TRBD1 might be the D gene, on 5 matching bases. Material for sequencing was peripheral blood. This TCR was sampled from a woman aged 55-75 years with COVID-19, enrolled during active disease. The DNA is TGCGCCAGCAGCTTGGATATTACAGGAATTAACTATGGCTACACCTTC. Translation gives CASSLDITGINYGYTF.